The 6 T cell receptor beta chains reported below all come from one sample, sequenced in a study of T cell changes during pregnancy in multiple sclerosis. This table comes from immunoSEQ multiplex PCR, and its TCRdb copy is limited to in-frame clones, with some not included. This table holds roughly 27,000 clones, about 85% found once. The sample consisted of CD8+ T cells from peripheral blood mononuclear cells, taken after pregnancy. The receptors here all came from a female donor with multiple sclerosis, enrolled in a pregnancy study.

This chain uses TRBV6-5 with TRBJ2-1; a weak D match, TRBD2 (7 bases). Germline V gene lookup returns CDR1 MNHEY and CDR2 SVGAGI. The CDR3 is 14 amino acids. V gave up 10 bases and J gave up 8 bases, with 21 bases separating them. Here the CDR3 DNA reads TGTGCCACCCTACCCCACCCGGGGGGCGATGAGCAGTTCTTC. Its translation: CATLPHPGGDEQFF.

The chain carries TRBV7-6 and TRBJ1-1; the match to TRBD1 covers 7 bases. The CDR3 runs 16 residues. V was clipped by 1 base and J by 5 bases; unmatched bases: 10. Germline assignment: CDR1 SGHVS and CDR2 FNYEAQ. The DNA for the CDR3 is TGTGCCAGCAGCTTAGAAGGGGGCCCCCCGGGGACTGAAGCTTTCTTT. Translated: CASSLEGGPPGTEAFF.

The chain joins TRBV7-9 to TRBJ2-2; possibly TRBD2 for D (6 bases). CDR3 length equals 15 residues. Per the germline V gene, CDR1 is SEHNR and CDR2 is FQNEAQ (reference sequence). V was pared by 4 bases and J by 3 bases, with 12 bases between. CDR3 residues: CASSSPWGDTGELFF. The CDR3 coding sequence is TGTGCCAGCAGCTCCCCATGGGGGGACACCGGGGAGCTGTTTTTT. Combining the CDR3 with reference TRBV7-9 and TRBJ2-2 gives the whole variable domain DTGVSQNPRHKITKRGQNVTFRCDPISEHNRLYWYRQTLGQGPEFLTYFQNEAQLEKSRLLSDRFSAERPKGSFSTLEIQRTEQGDSAMYLCASSSPWGDTGELFFGEGSRLTVL.

The CDR3 DNA sequence: TGTGCCAGCAGCCCCCTGACGGGGGAAGACACAGATACGCAGTATTTT. This translates into CASSPLTGEDTDTQYF. The chain links TRBV16 to TRBJ2-3; D possibly corresponds to TRBD2 (6 bases). Germline assignment: CDR1 KGHSY and CDR2 FQNENV. The length of the CDR3 is 16 residues. Trimming left V 4 bases short and J 2 bases short, with 16 bases between.

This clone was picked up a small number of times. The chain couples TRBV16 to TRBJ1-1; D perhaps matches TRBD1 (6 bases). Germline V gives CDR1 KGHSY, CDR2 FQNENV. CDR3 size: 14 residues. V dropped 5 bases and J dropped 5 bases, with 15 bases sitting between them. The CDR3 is CASSMGDIWTEAFF. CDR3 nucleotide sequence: TGTGCCAGCAGCATGGGGGACATTTGGACTGAAGCTTTCTTT.

The CDR3 DNA reads TGTGCCACCAGCACCTACCTCCGGGACAGTAATGAAAAACTGTTTTTT. It codes for CATSTYLRDSNEKLFF. The J gene is TRBJ1-4, the V gene TRBV15, with 7 positions matching TRBD1. V was pared by 4 bases and J by 4 bases, with 9 bases of the junction left unmatched. The germline V gene has CDR1 LNHNV and CDR2 YYDKDF (reference sequence). This CDR3 has 16 residues.